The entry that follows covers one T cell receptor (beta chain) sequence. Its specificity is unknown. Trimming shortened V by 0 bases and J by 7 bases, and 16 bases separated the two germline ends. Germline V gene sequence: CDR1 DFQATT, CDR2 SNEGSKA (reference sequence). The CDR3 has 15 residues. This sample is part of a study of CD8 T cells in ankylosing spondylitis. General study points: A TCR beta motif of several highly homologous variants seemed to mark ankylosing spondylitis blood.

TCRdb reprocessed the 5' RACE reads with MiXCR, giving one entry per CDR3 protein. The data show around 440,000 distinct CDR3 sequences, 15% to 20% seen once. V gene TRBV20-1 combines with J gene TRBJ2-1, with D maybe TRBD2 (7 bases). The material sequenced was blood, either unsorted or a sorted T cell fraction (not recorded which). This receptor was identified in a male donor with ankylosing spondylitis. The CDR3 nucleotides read TGCAGTGCTAGAGATCTCGGGGGGCCGTGGAATGAGCAGTTCTTC. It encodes CSARDLGGPWNEQFF.